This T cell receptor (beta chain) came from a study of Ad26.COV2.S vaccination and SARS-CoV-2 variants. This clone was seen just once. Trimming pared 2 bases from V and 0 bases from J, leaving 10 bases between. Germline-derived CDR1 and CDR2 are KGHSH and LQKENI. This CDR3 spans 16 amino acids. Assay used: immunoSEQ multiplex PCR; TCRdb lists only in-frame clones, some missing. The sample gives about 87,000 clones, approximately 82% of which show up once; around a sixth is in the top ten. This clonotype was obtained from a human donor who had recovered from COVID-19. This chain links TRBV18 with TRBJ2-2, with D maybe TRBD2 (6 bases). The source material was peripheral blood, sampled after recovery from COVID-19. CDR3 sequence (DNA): TGTGCCAGCTCACCAATGTGGGGGGCGAACACCGGGGAGCTGTTTTTT. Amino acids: CASSPMWGANTGELFF.